One sample yielded the 25 T cell receptor beta chains listed below, sequenced in a study of shared clonotypes between healthy human individuals. Data came from immunoSEQ multiplex PCR; TCRdb stores just in-frame clones and leaves some out. The data contain 2 million to 2.5 million clones, just over 90% of them singletons. The sample taken for sequencing was naive CD4+ T cells from PBMCs. As to subset: CD45RA+ positively selected. These receptors all come from a man younger than 30 in good health. Some clones in this sample may be carry-over from other donors' samples.

The chain employs TRBV7-2 and TRBJ2-1; 7 bases agree with TRBD2. The CDR3 sequence is 14 residues long. Looked up from germline, CDR1 is SGHTA and CDR2 is FQGNSA. V was clipped by 4 bases and J by 9 bases; unmatched bases: 9. The CDR3 loop reads CASSSVGRLFEQFF. Here the CDR3 DNA reads TGTGCCAGCAGCTCCGTCGGGAGGCTTTTTGAGCAGTTCTTC.

This chain joins TRBV18 and TRBJ2-3; TRBD2 might be the D (6 bases). Germline lookup yields CDR1 KGHSH and CDR2 LQKENI. Trimming removed 2 bases from V and 0 bases from J, with 12 bases in between. This CDR3 region has 16 residues. The CDR3 coding sequence is TGTGCCAGCTCACCAACAACTAGCCCTAGCACAGATACGCAGTATTTT. Translation gives CASSPTTSPSTDTQYF.

This clone was observed a few times. The CDR3 sequence: CASSLDRADTIYF. Here the CDR3 DNA reads TGTGCCAGCAGCTTGGACAGGGCGGACACCATATATTTT. The chain carries TRBV5-4 and TRBJ1-3, with D possibly TRBD1 on 6 matching bases. The V end was cut by 0 bases, the J end by 8 bases, with 9 bases between. Per the germline V gene, CDR1 is SGHNT and CDR2 is YYREEE (reference sequence). The CDR3 extends over 13 amino acids.

This clone was recorded once. This sequence joins TRBV5-1 and TRBJ2-6; D not certain. Trimming cost V 6 bases and J 0 bases, with 13 bases left between them. This CDR3 comprises 16 residues. Per the germline V gene, CDR1 is SGHRS and CDR2 is YFSETQ. The CDR3 region is CASNRVGNSGANVLTF. For the CDR3, the DNA is TGCGCCAGCAACCGGGTGGGGAACTCTGGGGCCAACGTCCTGACTTTC.

This clone is a singleton in its sample. The rearrangement uses TRBV28 and TRBJ2-6; D is unclear. The V gene's germline CDR1 is MDHEN and CDR2 SYDVKM. V gave up 6 bases and J gave up 3 bases, with 12 bases separating them. This CDR3 comprises 15 residues. The CDR3 nucleotides are TGTGCCAGCAGCCTCCTAGGCGGTGGGGCCAACGTCCTGACTTTC. Its translation: CASSLLGGGANVLTF.

V gene TRBV5-1 combines with J gene TRBJ2-5; maybe TRBD2 (5 bases). There are 15 residues in the CDR3. Germline loops: CDR1 SGHRS, CDR2 YFSETQ. V gave up 0 bases and J gave up 5 bases, with 14 bases separating them. CDR3 sequence: CASSLVTIRGETQYF. The CDR3 nucleotides are TGCGCCAGCAGCTTGGTGACTATAAGAGGGGAGACCCAGTACTTC.

This chain joins TRBV6-1 and TRBJ1-1; tentatively, D is TRBD1 (5 bases). The germline V and J ends were trimmed by 7 bases and 4 bases, with 13 bases remaining between them. CDR1 is MNHNS and CDR2 is SASEGT in the germline V gene. This CDR3 spans 13 amino acids. The CDR3 sequence is CASNPKQGTEAFF. The CDR3 DNA reads as TGTGCCAGCAACCCTAAGCAGGGCACTGAAGCTTTCTTT.

Here the CDR3 DNA reads TGTGCCAGTAGTATTAGGGACTATCGCACAGATACGCAGTATTTT. Residues: CASSIRDYRTDTQYF. V and J are TRBV19 and TRBJ2-3; TRBD2 matches at 7 bases. CDR1 LNHDA and CDR2 SQIVND come from the germline V gene (reference sequence). The V segment lost 3 bases and the J segment 1 base; nucleotides outside the gene matches: 4. The CDR3 runs to 15 residues. The entire variable domain, with the rest obtained from reference TRBV19 and TRBJ2-3, is as follows: DGGITQSPKYLFRKEGQNVTLSCEQNLNHDAMYWYRQDPGQGLRLIYYSQIVNDFQKGDIAEGYSVSREKKESFPLTVTSAQKNPTAFYLCASSIRDYRTDTQYFGPGTRLTVL.

The V and J genes are TRBV28 and TRBJ2-3; 12 bases align to TRBD2. Looked up from germline, CDR1 is MDHEN and CDR2 is SYDVKM. The CDR3 has 20 amino acids. Trimming at V came to 5 bases and at J to 2 bases, leaving 17 bases not matched to a gene. DNA for the CDR3: TGTGCCAGCAGTCTTTCTAGCGGGAGGGCCTTCGGGGGTCCCACAGATACGCAGTATTTT. Its protein product is CASSLSSGRAFGGPTDTQYF.

V is TRBV28 and J is TRBJ1-2, with a tentative D call TRBD1 (5 bases). V lost 5 bases and J 13 bases, leaving 26 bases between the germline ends. The CDR3 consists of 15 residues. The germline V gene has CDR1 MDHEN and CDR2 SYDVKM. CDR3 sequence reads: CASSLNTGLGSIPTF. The CDR3 DNA sequence: TGTGCCAGCAGTCTAAATACGGGACTGGGAAGTATCCCCACCTTC.

The CDR3 sequence: CASSVGSGRGNEKLFF. The CDR3 bases are TGTGCCAGCAGCGTAGGAAGTGGGAGGGGGAATGAAAAACTGTTTTTT. The chain joins TRBV9 to TRBJ1-4; a weak D match, TRBD1 (6 bases). CDR3 length: 16 residues. CDR1 SGDLS and CDR2 YYNGEE come from the germline V gene. V was shortened by 0 bases and J by 5 bases, with 14 bases between the two germline ends.

The V and J genes are TRBV5-6 and TRBJ1-2, with D perhaps matching TRBD1 (6 bases). The CDR3 has 15 amino acids. Trimming stripped 4 bases from V and 4 bases from J, with 17 bases between. Germline V gene lookup returns CDR1 SGHDT and CDR2 YYEEEE. CDR3 in DNA: TGTGCCAGCAGCACATGGACAGTACTATCCTATGGCTACACCTTC. Encoded protein: CASSTWTVLSYGYTF.

V is TRBV28 and J is TRBJ1-2; D ambiguous. In germline, CDR1 is MDHEN, CDR2 SYDVKM. V gave up 2 bases and J gave up 8 bases, with 15 bases separating them. This CDR3 contains 14 residues. Written as DNA, the CDR3 is TGTGCCAGCAGTTTAAGGGTCCAGCCGGAGGGCTACACCTTC. It is translated as CASSLRVQPEGYTF.

The CDR3 region has the DNA TGTGCCAGCAGCGTCCTCTTGGGACAGGGGAACACTGAAGCTTTCTTT. It is translated as CASSVLLGQGNTEAFF. The chain links TRBV9 to TRBJ1-1; TRBD1 agrees at 9 bases. The germline V gene encodes CDR1 SGDLS and CDR2 YYNGEE. Trimming removed 2 bases from V and 1 base from J; junction bases left unmatched: 6. The CDR3 covers 16 residues.

This clone has a handful of counts. The gene calls are TRBV30 and TRBJ2-2, with TRBD2 identical over 7 bases. Germline V gives CDR1 GTSNPN, CDR2 SVGIG (reference sequence). The ends lost 2 bases at V and 3 bases at J; junction bases unmatched: 0. The CDR3 sequence is 13 residues long. CDR3 region: CAWSRGDTGELFF. For the CDR3, the DNA is TGTGCCTGGAGTCGGGGGGACACCGGGGAGCTGTTTTTT.

Note on this clone: Additional DNA sequences in this sample encode the identical CDR3. The chain uses TRBV6-5 and TRBJ1-1; D is perhaps TRBD1 (5 bases). CDR3 length: 14 amino acids. V was shortened by 0 bases and J by 0 bases, with 5 bases between the two germline ends. Germline CDR1 MNHEY, CDR2 SVGAGI. The CDR3 region is CASSYSGVNTEAFF. For the CDR3, the DNA is TGTGCCAGCAGTTACTCGGGGGTGAACACTGAAGCTTTCTTT.

Only a few counts were recorded for this clone. The sample has other DNA sequences that encode this CDR3 too. The chain joins TRBV28 to TRBJ1-5; tentatively, D is TRBD1 (5 bases). Trimming removed 3 bases at V and 2 bases at J, with 8 bases between. This CDR3 has 14 amino acids. Germline V gene lookup returns CDR1 MDHEN and CDR2 SYDVKM. The CDR3 nucleotides are TGTGCCAGCAGTTTGGGGGGTGGCAATCAGCCCCAGCATTTT. Translating gives CASSLGGGNQPQHF.

This clone was seen once. The gene calls are TRBV7-3 and TRBJ2-7, with D hard to call. CDR1 SGHTA and CDR2 FQGTGA come from the germline V gene. V lost 2 bases to trimming and J lost 6 bases, with 11 bases between them. The CDR3 sequence is 13 residues long. CDR3 protein: CASSLGVAREQYF. CDR3 nucleotides: TGTGCCAGCAGCTTAGGAGTAGCTCGCGAGCAGTACTTC.

Comment on this clone: Because it lacks the conserved phenylalanine or tryptophan at the end, this CDR3 is likely a read error. It is unclear where the CDR3 begins or ends on the DNA, so no DNA is shown, and the CDR3 is as TCRdb lists it. The chain employs TRBV5-4 and TRBJ2-7; TRBD2 reflects the table's D call only, with no check against the DNA. From germline, CDR1 is SGHNT and CDR2 YYREEE (reference sequence). The length of the CDR3 is 15 amino acids, counting both ends. The CDR3 protein is CASSLAGAPTSGRVL.

This chain joins TRBV7-2 and TRBJ1-1; 7 bases map to TRBD1. The CDR3 consists of 13 residues. With 5 bases clipped from V and 4 bases from J, the junction kept 4 bases outside the gene matches. Germline V gene data show CDR1 as SGHTA and CDR2 as FQGNSA. The CDR3 protein is CASSDQGGTEAFF. Here the CDR3 DNA reads TGTGCCAGCAGCGACCAGGGGGGCACTGAAGCTTTCTTT.

Notes on this clone: At the DNA level, this CDR3 is encoded by other sequences in the same sample as well. The V call is TRBV4-3, the J call TRBJ2-1, with D possibly matching TRBD2 (5 bases). CDR3 size: 15 residues. Germline CDR1 and CDR2: LGHNA and YSLEER. Trimming took 2 bases from V and 0 from J, leaving 8 bases between them. CDR3 loop: CASSQSGSSYNEQFF. CDR3 nucleotide sequence: TGCGCCAGCAGCCAAAGCGGTAGCTCCTACAATGAGCAGTTCTTC.

V and J are TRBV10-3 and TRBJ1-2; maybe TRBD1 (5 bases). The CDR3 length is 14 residues. Germline lookup yields CDR1 ENHRY and CDR2 SYGVKD. The germline V and J ends were trimmed by 2 bases and 7 bases, with 14 bases remaining between them. CDR3 loop: CAISEGAVRPGYTF. The CDR3 nucleotides are TGTGCCATCAGTGAGGGGGCGGTCCGCCCTGGCTACACCTTC.

This chain links TRBV7-9 with TRBJ1-1; D not resolved. The CDR3 length is 13 residues. Per the germline V gene, CDR1 is SEHNR and CDR2 is FQNEAQ (reference sequence). Deletions cut 7 bases from V and 4 bases from J, with 13 bases between. CDR3: CASNSQVGTEAFF. DNA of the CDR3: TGTGCCAGCAATTCGCAAGTAGGCACTGAAGCTTTCTTT.

V is TRBV11-2 and J is TRBJ2-5; TRBD1 matches 7 bases. The length of the CDR3 is 15 residues. V gave up 8 bases and J gave up 0 bases; unmatched junction bases: 9. Germline CDR1 and CDR2: SGHAT and FQNNGV. The CDR3 here is CASGSGTVYQETQYF. The CDR3 nucleotides read TGTGCCAGCGGCTCCGGGACAGTGTACCAAGAGACCCAGTACTTC. Together with reference TRBV11-2 and TRBJ2-5, the CDR3 gives the full variable domain: EAGVAQSPRYKIIEKRQSVAFWCNPISGHATLYWYQQILGQGPKLLIQFQNNGVVDDSQLPKDRFSAERLKGVDSTLKIQPAKLEDSAVYLCASGSGTVYQETQYFGPGTRLLVL.

A remark on this clone: The sample holds other DNA sequences that translate to the same CDR3. This chain joins TRBV5-6 and TRBJ2-1; weak D call: TRBD2 (6 bases). The CDR3 length is 14 residues. Germline V lookup: CDR1 SGHDT, CDR2 YYEEEE. V was trimmed by 4 bases and J by 2 bases, leaving 10 bases between them. CDR3: CASSPGTAYNEQFF. The CDR3 nucleotides are TGTGCCAGCAGCCCCGGGACTGCCTACAATGAGCAGTTCTTC.